A selection of T cell receptor beta chains follows, all from one sample in a study of blood T cell repertoires in COVID-19. The method was immunoSEQ multiplex PCR; TCRdb's version includes in-frame clones alone and lacks a portion of them. The table has hundreds of thousands of clones, less than 90% seen once. What was sequenced was PBMCs or T cells enriched from blood (not recorded which). The receptor set was obtained from a woman aged 30 to 39 who had been exposed to COVID-19. CDR3s include the opening cysteine and the closing phenylalanine or tryptophan. D genes are given only for firm matches. Part of the rows lack a size; the others show once, few, many or a class for expanded clones.

clone size: once; J gene: TRBJ1-2; D gene: TRBD1; V gene: TRBV3-1/TRBV3-2; CDR3 protein: CASSPSRDRFVYGYTF; CDR3 DNA: TGTGCCAGCAGCCCCTCCCGGGACAGGTTTGTCTATGGCTACACCTTC
clone size: -; J gene: TRBJ1-1; D gene: -; V gene: TRBV18; CDR3 protein: CASSAHRAIDTEAFF; CDR3 DNA: TGTGCCAGCTCCGCTCACAGGGCTATTGACACTGAAGCTTTCTTT
clone size: few; J gene: TRBJ1-6; D gene: -; V gene: TRBV30; CDR3 protein: CAWSVRGSYNSPLHF; CDR3 DNA: TGTGCCTGGAGTGTTCGGGGCTCCTATAATTCACCCCTCCACTTT
clone size: -; J gene: TRBJ2-3; D gene: TRBD2; V gene: TRBV9; CDR3 protein: CASSVSSGGIGDTQYF; CDR3 DNA: TGTGCCAGCAGCGTCTCTAGCGGGGGCATAGGAGATACGCAGTATTTT
clone size: -; J gene: TRBJ2-1; D gene: -; V gene: TRBV5-1; CDR3 protein: CASSRGNEQFF; CDR3 DNA: TGCGCCAGCAGCCGGGGAAATGAGCAGTTCTTC
clone size: -; J gene: TRBJ2-7; D gene: TRBD1; V gene: TRBV28; CDR3 protein: CASSLSGQRYEQYF; CDR3 DNA: TGTGCCAGCAGTTTATCGGGACAGCGGTACGAGCAGTACTTC
clone size: few; J gene: TRBJ2-1; D gene: TRBD1; V gene: TRBV19; CDR3 protein: CASSPPGQAYNEQFF; CDR3 DNA: TGTGCCAGTAGTCCTCCGGGACAGGCCTACAATGAGCAGTTCTTC
clone size: -; J gene: TRBJ2-2; D gene: -; V gene: TRBV30; CDR3 protein: CAWRYQYTGELFF; CDR3 DNA: TGTGCCTGGCGATATCAGTACACCGGGGAGCTGTTTTTT
clone size: -; J gene: TRBJ1-2; D gene: -; V gene: TRBV7-2; CDR3 protein: CASSSHGRANYGYTF; CDR3 DNA: TGTGCCAGCAGCTCCCACGGGAGAGCTAACTATGGCTACACCTTC
clone size: -; J gene: TRBJ1-2; D gene: -; V gene: TRBV4-1; CDR3 protein: CASSQEQGGYGYTF; CDR3 DNA: TGCGCCAGCAGCCAAGAACAGGGCGGCTATGGCTACACCTTC
clone size: -; J gene: TRBJ1-4; D gene: -; V gene: TRBV19; CDR3 protein: CASSIRRDFNEKLFF; CDR3 DNA: TGTGCCAGTAGTATTCGAAGGGACTTTAATGAAAAACTGTTTTTT
clone size: -; J gene: TRBJ1-5; D gene: -; V gene: TRBV28; CDR3 protein: CASSLPIAGTQPQHF; CDR3 DNA: TGTGCCAGCAGTTTACCCATAGCGGGGACTCAGCCCCAGCATTTT
clone size: -; J gene: TRBJ2-1; D gene: TRBD2; V gene: TRBV6-2/TRBV6-3; CDR3 protein: CASSRTTSGGAGNEQFF; CDR3 DNA: TGTGCCAGCAGTCGGACGACTAGCGGGGGGGCGGGCAATGAGCAGTTCTTC
clone size: once; J gene: TRBJ1-2; D gene: -; V gene: TRBV19; CDR3 protein: CASSQRISGTPYGYTF; CDR3 DNA: TGTGCCAGTAGCCAGAGAATTTCCGGGACTCCCTATGGCTACACCTTC
clone size: -; J gene: TRBJ2-7; D gene: -; V gene: TRBV27; CDR3 protein: CARRILGGFHEQYF; CDR3 DNA: TGTGCCAGGAGAATACTAGGGGGATTCCACGAGCAGTACTTC
clone size: -; J gene: TRBJ1-5; D gene: -; V gene: TRBV5-1; CDR3 protein: CASSYGVSGQPQHF; CDR3 DNA: TGCGCCAGCAGCTACGGCGTGAGCGGTCAGCCCCAGCATTTT
clone size: -; J gene: TRBJ1-6; D gene: TRBD1; V gene: TRBV19; CDR3 protein: CASSNRGGTNPLHF; CDR3 DNA: TGTGCCAGTAGCAACAGGGGTGGAACGAATCCCCTCCACTTT
clone size: -; J gene: TRBJ1-3; D gene: TRBD1; V gene: TRBV3-1/TRBV3-2; CDR3 protein: CASSQADRALAGNTIYF; CDR3 DNA: TGTGCCAGCAGCCAAGCTGACAGGGCCTTGGCTGGAAACACCATATATTTT
clone size: -; J gene: TRBJ1-1; D gene: -; V gene: TRBV2; CDR3 protein: CASSEWGGTTEAFF; CDR3 DNA: TGTGCCAGCAGTGAATGGGGGGGGACCACTGAAGCTTTCTTT
clone size: -; J gene: TRBJ1-1; D gene: -; V gene: TRBV7-8; CDR3 protein: CASSPMGGAEAFF; CDR3 DNA: TGTGCCAGCAGCCCCATGGGGGGGGCTGAAGCTTTCTTT
clone size: -; J gene: TRBJ1-1; D gene: -; V gene: TRBV6-5; CDR3 protein: CASDGGTAKAFF; CDR3 DNA: TGTGCCAGCGATGGGGGGACGGCGAAAGCTTTCTTT
clone size: once; J gene: TRBJ1-4; D gene: -; V gene: TRBV2; CDR3 protein: CASSAGLTGSIEKLFF; CDR3 DNA: TGTGCCAGCAGTGCAGGGCTCACAGGTAGCATAGAAAAACTGTTTTTT
clone size: -; J gene: TRBJ1-1; D gene: TRBD1; V gene: TRBV5-5; CDR3 protein: CASSSGQVNTEAFF; CDR3 DNA: TGTGCCAGCAGCTCTGGACAGGTGAACACTGAAGCTTTCTTT
clone size: -; J gene: TRBJ1-5; D gene: TRBD1; V gene: TRBV6-5; CDR3 protein: CASSKQGAQPQHF; CDR3 DNA: TGTGCCAGCAGTAAACAGGGGGCTCAGCCCCAGCATTTT
clone size: once; J gene: TRBJ1-4; D gene: -; V gene: TRBV11-2; CDR3 protein: CASSPGSRANEKLFF; CDR3 DNA: TGTGCCAGCAGCCCTGGGTCGAGGGCTAATGAAAAACTGTTTTTT
clone size: -; J gene: TRBJ2-2; D gene: -; V gene: TRBV5-1; CDR3 protein: CASSQDTANTGELFF; CDR3 DNA: TGCGCCAGCAGCCAGGACACAGCGAACACCGGGGAGCTGTTTTTT
clone size: -; J gene: TRBJ1-2; D gene: -; V gene: TRBV5-1; CDR3 protein: CASSPAGDTYGYTF; CDR3 DNA: TGCGCCAGCAGCCCTGCCGGGGACACCTATGGCTACACCTTC
clone size: -; J gene: TRBJ1-2; D gene: TRBD1; V gene: TRBV6-5; CDR3 protein: CASSRTGGWGYTF; CDR3 DNA: TGTGCCAGCAGTCGGACAGGGGGCTGGGGCTACACCTTC
clone size: -; J gene: TRBJ2-2; D gene: -; V gene: TRBV2; CDR3 protein: CASNRRGVNTGELFF; CDR3 DNA: TGTGCCAGCAATCGCAGGGGAGTGAACACCGGGGAGCTGTTTTTT
clone size: -; J gene: TRBJ1-3; D gene: -; V gene: TRBV9; CDR3 protein: CASSVVPGQGNTIYF; CDR3 DNA: TGTGCCAGCAGCGTAGTCCCTGGTCAGGGGAACACCATATATTTT
clone size: -; J gene: TRBJ1-5; D gene: -; V gene: TRBV29-1; CDR3 protein: CSVGGGSQPQHF; CDR3 DNA: TGCAGCGTGGGCGGGGGCTCGCAGCCCCAGCATTTT
clone size: -; J gene: TRBJ2-7; D gene: TRBD1; V gene: TRBV6-2/TRBV6-3; CDR3 protein: CASSWTGDYEQYF; CDR3 DNA: TGTGCCAGCAGTTGGACAGGGGACTACGAGCAGTACTTC
clone size: once; J gene: TRBJ2-3; D gene: TRBD2; V gene: TRBV11-3; CDR3 protein: CASSFGSSGGGLDTQYF; CDR3 DNA: TGTGCCAGCAGCTTCGGGTCTAGCGGGGGAGGTCTGGATACGCAGTATTTT
clone size: once; J gene: TRBJ2-5; D gene: -; V gene: TRBV10-3; CDR3 protein: CAISESTRGRETQYF; CDR3 DNA: TGTGCCATCAGTGAGTCGACGCGGGGTAGGGAGACCCAGTACTTC
clone size: -; J gene: TRBJ2-7; D gene: -; V gene: TRBV3-1/TRBV3-2; CDR3 protein: CASSREYSYEQYF; CDR3 DNA: TGTGCCAGCAGCCGTGAGTACTCCTACGAGCAGTACTTC
clone size: -; J gene: TRBJ2-7; D gene: TRBD1; V gene: TRBV27; CDR3 protein: CASSPGTGVEQYF; CDR3 DNA: TGTGCCAGCAGCCCCGGGACAGGGGTCGAGCAGTACTTC
clone size: -; J gene: TRBJ2-7; D gene: TRBD1; V gene: TRBV3-1/TRBV3-2; CDR3 protein: CASSQGQGNYEQYF; CDR3 DNA: TGTGCCAGCAGCCAAGGACAGGGGAACTACGAGCAGTACTTC
clone size: -; J gene: TRBJ2-7; D gene: TRBD1; V gene: TRBV6-5; CDR3 protein: CASSREGQGNYEQYF; CDR3 DNA: TGTGCCAGCAGCAGGGAGGGACAGGGAAACTACGAGCAGTACTTC
clone size: -; J gene: TRBJ1-3; D gene: -; V gene: TRBV3-1/TRBV3-2; CDR3 protein: CASSQDRGTNSGNTIYF; CDR3 DNA: TGTGCCAGCAGCCAAGATAGGGGCACAAACTCTGGAAACACCATATATTTT
clone size: -; J gene: TRBJ1-6; D gene: TRBD1; V gene: TRBV7-2; CDR3 protein: CASSPRTGGFSPLHF; CDR3 DNA: TGTGCCAGCAGCCCTAGGACAGGGGGTTTTTCACCCCTCCACTTT
clone size: -; J gene: TRBJ2-7; D gene: TRBD1; V gene: TRBV6-5; CDR3 protein: CASTKDRGPPYEQYF; CDR3 DNA: TGTGCCAGCACCAAGGACAGGGGACCTCCCTACGAGCAGTACTTC
clone size: -; J gene: TRBJ2-5; D gene: -; V gene: TRBV29-1; CDR3 protein: CSVEVDSETQYF; CDR3 DNA: TGCAGCGTTGAAGTTGACAGCGAGACCCAGTACTTC
clone size: -; J gene: TRBJ2-3; D gene: -; V gene: TRBV12-3/TRBV12-4; CDR3 protein: CASRGPTDTQYF; CDR3 DNA: TGTGCCAGCCGCGGCCCCACAGATACGCAGTATTTT
clone size: -; J gene: TRBJ1-2; D gene: -; V gene: TRBV23-1; CDR3 protein: CASIPGHKYYGYTF; CDR3 DNA: TGCGCCAGCATTCCGGGACACAAGTACTATGGCTACACCTTC